These 2 T cell receptor beta chains were sequenced from one sample in a study of blood T cell repertoires in COVID-19. TCRdb's table, derived via immunoSEQ multiplex PCR, lists solely in-frame clones and lacks some. The sample holds 50,000 to 65,000 clones, roughly 82% seen once. Specimen: peripheral blood. Source of these receptors: a woman in her fifties or sixties with acute or convalescent COVID-19.

The gene calls are TRBV5-6 and TRBJ1-1; D not resolved. This CDR3 is 14 amino acids long. With 0 bases removed from V and 4 bases from J, the gap between germline ends came to 10 bases. Germline V CDR1 and CDR2: SGHDT, YYEEEE. CDR3 region: CASSLGGMGTEAFF. For the CDR3, the DNA is TGTGCCAGCAGCTTGGGCGGTATGGGCACTGAAGCTTTCTTT.

The rearrangement uses TRBV2 and TRBJ1-4; tentative D call: TRBD1 (5 bases). Deletions cut 6 bases from V and 0 bases from J, with 11 bases between. CDR1 SNHLY and CDR2 FYNNEI come from the germline V gene. This CDR3 is built from 15 residues. CDR3 in amino acids: CASSDSDATNEKLFF. The CDR3 DNA follows: TGTGCCAGCAGCGACAGCGATGCAACTAATGAAAAACTGTTTTTT. The complete variable domain, with remaining parts taken from reference TRBV2 and TRBJ1-4, reads EPEVTQTPSHQVTQMGQEVILRCVPISNHLYFYWYRQILGQKVEFLVSFYNNEISEKSEIFDDQFSVERPDGSNFTLKIRSTKLEDSAMYFCASSDSDATNEKLFFGSGTQLSVL.